These 4 T cell receptor beta chains share one sample of origin, sequenced in a study of blood T cell repertoires in COVID-19. Method: immunoSEQ multiplex PCR; TCRdb's copy keeps in-frame clones and lacks some. The sample has 90,000 to 150,000 clones; about 83% are singletons. The specimen was peripheral blood. The receptors here all came from a man in his 60s with acute or convalescent COVID-19.

The chain joins TRBV28 to TRBJ2-7; the match to TRBD1 covers 8 bases. Losses at the gene ends were 4 bases for V and 1 base for J; bases not matched to a gene: 6. CDR3 length: 15 amino acids. CDR1 is MDHEN and CDR2 is SYDVKM in the germline V gene. CDR3 region: CASSSGQDWSYEQYF. DNA of the CDR3: TGTGCCAGCAGTTCGGGACAGGACTGGTCCTACGAGCAGTACTTC.

This rearrangement joins TRBV19 to TRBJ1-1; D is possibly TRBD1 (5 bases). This CDR3 contains 14 residues. Trimming shortened V by 7 bases and J by 2 bases, and 14 bases separated the two germline ends. Germline assignment: CDR1 LNHDA and CDR2 SQIVND (reference sequence). The CDR3 DNA is TGTGCCAGTATTGATGGGGGGGGTAACACTGAAGCTTTCTTT. It is translated as CASIDGGGNTEAFF.

This clone was observed once. The chain employs TRBV7-3 and TRBJ1-3, with a weak D call TRBD1 (6 bases). The V end lost 5 bases, the J end lost 2 bases, and 10 bases lay between the germline ends. The CDR3 has 14 residues. Per germline, CDR1 SGHTA and CDR2 FQGTGA. The CDR3 region has the DNA TGTGCCAGCAGCGAACAGGGAACTGGAAACACCATATATTTT. It yields the protein CASSEQGTGNTIYF.

V gene TRBV28 combines with J gene TRBJ1-6, with D perhaps matching TRBD1 (5 bases). V lost 6 bases and J 8 bases, leaving 14 bases between the germline ends. The germline CDR1 and CDR2 sequences are MDHEN and SYDVKM. CDR3 length equals 14 residues. Written as DNA, the CDR3 is TGTGCCAGCAGCACTGGACAAGTAGATTCACCCCTCCACTTT. It translates to CASSTGQVDSPLHF. The whole variable domain, remainder taken from reference TRBV28 and TRBJ1-6, is DVKVTQSSRYLVKRTGEKVFLECVQDMDHENMFWYRQDPGLGLRLIYFSYDVKMKEKGDIPEGYSVSREKKERFSLILESASTNQTSMYLCASSTGQVDSPLHFGNGTRLTVT.